The clone carrying this T cell receptor beta chain came up once. Its antigen is undetermined. Trimming took 5 bases from V and 8 from J, leaving 22 bases between them. The length of the CDR3 is 16 residues. Germline CDR1 and CDR2: SGHVS and FQNEAQ. The data belong to a study of a mutant IDH1 vaccine in newly diagnosed glioma. The overall study: Vaccination began 4-6 weeks post radiotherapy alone, or with temozolomide cycles.

The sample's time point: week 11, during vaccination. A single vaccine dose contained 300 ug of mutant IDH1 20-mer peptide, and topical imiquimod was used with it. General study points: Apparently, pseudoprogression bore no relation to changes among the top peripheral T cell clonotypes.

Generated by immunoSEQ multiplex PCR, the TCRdb table keeps only in-frame clones and is missing some. Here the sample spans fewer than 150,000 clones, roughly nine tenths being singletons. This material consisted of PBMCs, taken from a glioma patient whose treatment included an IDH1 peptide vaccine. This clonotype originated in a woman aged 50 to 60 with glioma. The chain carries TRBV7-8 and TRBJ2-1, with D unresolved. CDR3 in DNA: TGTGCCAGCAGCCCTTCGTTGCCCCAAGGTGTCTATGAGCAGTTCTTC. Its protein product is CASSPSLPQGVYEQFF. The entire variable domain, with the rest obtained from reference TRBV7-8 and TRBJ2-1, is as follows: GAGVSQSPRYKVAKRGQDVALRCDPISGHVSLFWYQQALGQGPEFLTYFQNEAQLDKSGLPSDRFFAERPEGSVSTLKIQRTQQEDSAVYLCASSPSLPQGVYEQFFGPGTRLTVL.